This T cell receptor (beta chain) was found in a study of OX40 agonist ivuxolimab in advanced cancers. The germline V gene encodes CDR1 SGHRS and CDR2 YFSETQ. The length of the CDR3 is 14 residues. Deletions cut 2 bases from V and 1 base from J, with 7 bases between. Measured with immunoSEQ multiplex PCR; TCRdb has only the in-frame clones, and not every one. The profile shows approximately 76,000 clones, 75% to 85% of them singletons. Blood samples were obtained at baseline, cycle 4 day 1, and cycle 7 day 1. The chain carries TRBV5-1 and TRBJ1-5; the D is unclear. This clonotype was sampled from an adult with an advanced solid tumor such as melanoma, head and neck, liver or kidney cancer. Sequencing used CD4+ or CD8+ T cells sorted from blood, obtained in a trial of the OX40 agonist ivuxolimab. The CDR3 DNA follows: TGCGCCAGCAGCTTCGGGGAAAGCAATCAGCCCCAGCATTTT. Amino acids: CASSFGESNQPQHF.